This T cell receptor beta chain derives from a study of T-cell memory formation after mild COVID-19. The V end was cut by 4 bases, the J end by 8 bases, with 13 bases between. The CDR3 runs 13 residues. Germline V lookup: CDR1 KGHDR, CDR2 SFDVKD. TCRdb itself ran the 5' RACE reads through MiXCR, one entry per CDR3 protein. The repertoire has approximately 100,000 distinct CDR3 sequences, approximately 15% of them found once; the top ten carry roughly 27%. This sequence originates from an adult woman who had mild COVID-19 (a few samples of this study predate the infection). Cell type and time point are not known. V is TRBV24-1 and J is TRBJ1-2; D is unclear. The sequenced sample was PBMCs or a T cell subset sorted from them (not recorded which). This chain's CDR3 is CATSETEDWGYTF. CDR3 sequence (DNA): TGTGCCACCAGTGAGACGGAGGATTGGGGCTACACCTTC.